The next 21 T cell receptor beta chains were all read from a single sample in a study of cytomegalovirus exposure and HLA in healthy donors. PCR employed 60 Vbeta and 13 Jbeta primers. Sequencing was performed with immunoSEQ multiplex PCR; in TCRdb, only in-frame clones are kept and a portion is missing. The table has about 180,000 clones, around three quarters seen once. Sequenced input: PBMCs. All receptors derive from a woman in her thirties in good health and CMV-seropositive.

The genes are TRBV5-1 and TRBJ2-7, with D tentatively TRBD1 (6 bases). The CDR3 contains 12 residues. The germline CDR1 and CDR2 sequences are SGHRS and YFSETQ. V was trimmed by 0 bases and J by 6 bases, leaving 7 bases between them. The CDR3 sequence: CASSLGGGEQYF. In DNA form, the CDR3 reads TGCGCCAGCAGCTTGGGAGGGGGCGAGCAGTACTTC.

The CDR3 DNA reads as TGTGCCAGCAGCTTGCCTGGGGGCGGGAGTGCGGCTTTCTTT. Its translation is CASSLPGGGSAAFF. This chain connects TRBV7-9 to TRBJ1-1; TRBD1 is a possible D gene (6 bases). CDR3 size: 14 residues. CDR1 and CDR2 from the germline V gene are SEHNR and FQNEAQ (reference sequence). Trimming pared 3 bases from V and 11 bases from J, leaving 19 bases between.

This clone was counted once. The chain joins TRBV4-2 to TRBJ1-4; TRBD1 matches at 12 bases. In germline, CDR1 is LGHNA, CDR2 YNFKEQ. The V and J ends lost 3 bases and 2 bases, in that order; junction bases with no gene match: 1. CDR3 length: 16 amino acids. The CDR3 loop reads CASSQGQGATNEKLFF. Written as DNA, the CDR3 is TGTGCCAGCAGCCAGGGACAGGGGGCGACTAATGAAAAACTGTTTTTT.

The chain couples TRBV4-1 to TRBJ2-1; possibly TRBD2 for D (6 bases). There are 15 residues in the CDR3. V was trimmed by 4 bases and J by 8 bases, leaving 18 bases between them. Germline-derived CDR1 and CDR2 are MGHRA and YSYEKL. Written as DNA, the CDR3 is TGCGCCAGCAGCCGACCCGGGACTGCGCCGCATGAGCAGTTCTTC. Protein product: CASSRPGTAPHEQFF.

This clone was recorded a few times. The chain joins TRBV11-2 to TRBJ2-3; D remains ambiguous. Germline V lookup: CDR1 SGHAT, CDR2 FQNNGV. This CDR3 is 13 amino acids long. Trimming left V 1 base short and J 8 bases short, with 10 bases between. The CDR3 reads CASSLGAESTQYF. CDR3 in DNA: TGTGCCAGCAGCTTAGGCGCCGAGTCTACGCAGTATTTT. Drawing the rest from reference TRBV11-2 and TRBJ2-3, the complete variable domain is EAGVAQSPRYKIIEKRQSVAFWCNPISGHATLYWYQQILGQGPKLLIQFQNNGVVDDSQLPKDRFSAERLKGVDSTLKIQPAKLEDSAVYLCASSLGAESTQYFGPGTRLTVL.

V usage is TRBV4-3 and J usage is TRBJ2-2; 9 bases align to TRBD1. The trim removed 4 bases at V and 6 bases at J, leaving 15 bases unmatched. CDR1 is LGHNA and CDR2 is YSLEER in the germline V gene. This CDR3 contains 18 residues. CDR3 in amino acids: CASSREPPGQGTPGELFF. In DNA, the CDR3 is TGCGCCAGCAGCCGCGAACCCCCGGGACAGGGAACCCCCGGGGAGCTGTTTTTT.

This clone appeared a few times. The chain joins TRBV4-3 to TRBJ1-2; D call uncertain. V was pared by 0 bases and J by 4 bases, with 9 bases between. CDR3 length: 14 residues. CDR1 is LGHNA, CDR2 YSLEER, per germline. In nucleotides, the CDR3 is TGCGCCAGCAGCCAAGATGGGCAGTCCTATGGCTACACCTTC. As protein: CASSQDGQSYGYTF.

Only a few counts were recorded for this clone. The chain combines TRBV5-1 with TRBJ1-6; the D gene is possibly TRBD1 (5 bases). The germline gives CDR1 SGHRS, CDR2 YFSETQ. This CDR3 has 14 amino acids. V was shortened by 0 bases and J by 9 bases, with 10 bases between the two germline ends. Here the CDR3 DNA reads TGCGCCAGCAGCTTGGACAGGTCGGGTTCACCCCTCCACTTT. Translating gives CASSLDRSGSPLHF.

The chain joins TRBV5-6 to TRBJ2-5, with D possibly matching TRBD1 (6 bases). The CDR3 is 15 residues long. Germline loops: CDR1 SGHDT, CDR2 YYEEEE. V lost 5 bases and J 5 bases, leaving 19 bases between the germline ends. DNA for the CDR3: TGTGCCAGCAGTCCCGGACAGTCCCAGGGGGAGACCCAGTACTTC. Amino acids: CASSPGQSQGETQYF.

The gene calls are TRBV6-6 and TRBJ1-1, with a weak D call TRBD1 (5 bases). Germline V gives CDR1 MNHNY, CDR2 SVGAGI (reference sequence). The CDR3 length is 14 residues. Trimming shortened V by 6 bases and J by 1 base, and 12 bases separated the two germline ends. This chain's CDR3 is CASRDVGQNTEAFF. DNA for the CDR3: TGTGCCAGCAGAGACGTAGGACAGAACACTGAAGCTTTCTTT.

This clone was observed a single time. The chain carries TRBV10-2 and TRBJ2-5, with TRBD1 matching over 7 bases. CDR3 length equals 14 residues. CDR1 is WSHSY and CDR2 is SAAADI in the germline V gene. Losses at the gene ends were 2 bases for V and 2 bases for J; bases not matched to a gene: 2. The CDR3 nucleotides are TGCGCCAGCAGTGAGACAGGGGTGCAAGAGACCCAGTACTTC. This encodes CASSETGVQETQYF.

V gene TRBV4-1 combines with J gene TRBJ2-7; TRBD1 agrees at 7 bases. This CDR3 has 16 residues. Germline-derived CDR1 and CDR2 are MGHRA and YSYEKL. The trim removed 3 bases at V and 2 bases at J, leaving 10 bases unmatched. The CDR3 is CASSQSHPGTAYEQYF. In DNA form, the CDR3 reads TGCGCCAGCAGCCAGAGTCACCCCGGGACAGCCTACGAGCAGTACTTC.

CDR3 protein: CASSPEGLAGGRKYF. The CDR3 coding sequence is TGTGCCAGCAGCCCAGAGGGACTAGCGGGGGGGCGTAAGTACTTC. The V call is TRBV7-2, the J call TRBJ2-7; TRBD2 matches at 16 bases. The CDR3 has 15 amino acids. The germline V gene has CDR1 SGHTA and CDR2 FQGNSA. The V gene end was trimmed by 5 bases and the J gene end by 11 bases; junction bases not matched to a gene: 9. The variable domain in full, completed from reference TRBV7-2 and TRBJ2-7, reads GAGVSQSPSNKVTEKGKDVELRCDPISGHTALYWYRQSLGQGLEFLIYFQGNSAPDKSGLPSDRFSAERTGGSVSTLTIQRTQQEDSAVYLCASSPEGLAGGRKYFGPGTRLTVT.

The rearrangement links TRBV2 to TRBJ2-3; TRBD2 matches 7 bases. The CDR3 spans 15 residues. Trimming took 6 bases from V and 1 from J; bases not matched to a gene: 7. In germline, CDR1 is SNHLY, CDR2 FYNNEI. The CDR3 is CASRRDYSGTDTQYF. CDR3 bases: TGTGCCAGCAGGCGGGACTATTCTGGCACAGATACGCAGTATTTT.

In this sample, this clone turned up a few times. This chain connects TRBV29-1 to TRBJ2-7; 9 positions agree with TRBD1. The CDR3 has 14 residues. The V segment lost 6 bases and the J segment 6 bases; nucleotides outside the gene matches: 12. The germline CDR1 and CDR2 sequences are SQVTM and ANQGSEA. The CDR3 coding sequence is TGCAGCGTCGCTGGCCTGGGACAGGGCGGCGAGCAGTACTTC. Translating it yields CSVAGLGQGGEQYF.

J is TRBJ2-3 and V is TRBV7-2; the match to TRBD1 covers 8 bases. V dropped 5 bases and J dropped 0; count of bases not matched to a gene: 1. The length of the CDR3 is 14 residues. Germline-derived CDR1 and CDR2 are SGHTA and FQGNSA. CDR3 in amino acids: CASSRQGSTDTQYF. CDR3 in DNA: TGTGCCAGCAGCCGACAGGGGAGCACAGATACGCAGTATTTT.

About this clone itself: The junction differs from germline at one of its ends, possibly a read error. The V and J genes are TRBV11-2 and TRBJ1-6, with 9 nucleotides matching TRBD1. Germline V lookup: CDR1 SGHAT, CDR2 FQNNGV. CDR3 length equals 15 residues. The CDR3 region is CASTLQGANNSPLHF. CDR3 in DNA: TGTGCCAGCACCTTACAGGGGGCAAATAATTCACCCCTCCACTTT.

This chain uses TRBV19 with TRBJ2-5; TRBD2 matches 7 bases. Losses at the gene ends were 0 bases for V and 5 bases for J; bases not matched to a gene: 27. The CDR3 loop spans 22 amino acids. Germline loops: CDR1 LNHDA, CDR2 SQIVND (reference sequence). CDR3 DNA sequence: TGTGCCAGTAGTATAGATTCCTATGGAGGACCGGGGGGTCGCCGTGGTTCGGAGACCCAGTACTTC. Translating it yields CASSIDSYGGPGGRRGSETQYF.

The CDR3 here is CASSQRRDREWEYEQYF. The CDR3, as DNA: TGTGCCAGCAGCCAACGCCGGGACAGGGAATGGGAATACGAGCAGTACTTC. The chain employs TRBV4-2 and TRBJ2-7; 9 positions match TRBD1. Germline V gene data show CDR1 as LGHNA and CDR2 as YNFKEQ. The V gene end was trimmed by 2 bases and the J gene end by 4 bases; junction bases not matched to a gene: 12. The CDR3 is 17 amino acids.

V gene TRBV6-5 combines with J gene TRBJ2-7, with 11 bases identical to TRBD1. The CDR3 loop spans 15 amino acids. Germline V gives CDR1 MNHEY, CDR2 SVGAGI. The junction had 5 bases not matched to a gene; V was cut back by 4 bases and J by 3 bases. The CDR3 sequence is CASSWSGTGGYEQYF. CDR3 DNA sequence: TGTGCCAGCAGTTGGTCAGGGACAGGGGGCTACGAGCAGTACTTC.

The rearrangement uses TRBV7-9 and TRBJ2-3; D remains ambiguous. Per germline, CDR1 SEHNR and CDR2 FQNEAQ (reference sequence). Trimming pared 1 base from V and 7 bases from J, leaving 15 bases between. This CDR3 is 15 amino acids long. The CDR3 sequence is CASSLGFAAQNTQYF. CDR3 bases: TGTGCCAGCAGCTTAGGTTTTGCGGCGCAAAATACGCAGTATTTT.